This T cell receptor beta chain was documented in a study of T-cell memory formation after mild COVID-19. Across the study: Most TCR clusters belonged to a single donor.

One entry per CDR3 protein results from TCRdb running MiXCR on the 5' RACE reads. The table lists about 190,000 distinct CDR3 sequences, roughly a tenth of them singletons. As for this clonotype: Its antigen remains unidentified.

General study results and limits: Later expanders leaned CD4+, whereas day 15 to 85 contracting clones were balanced CD4/CD8.

The length of the CDR3 is 14 residues. V dropped 3 bases and J dropped 5; count of bases not matched to a gene: 4. This sequence joins TRBV12-3 or TRBV12-4 and TRBJ2-7; 10 bases are shared with TRBD1. The specimen was PBMCs or a T cell subset sorted from them (not recorded which). The receptor's source is a man between 18 and 29 years old who had mild COVID-19 (a few samples of this study predate the infection). Cell type and time point are not known. CDR3 nucleotide sequence: TGTGCCAGCAGTTTGGGACAGGGGTCCCACGAGCAGTACTTC. This encodes CASSLGQGSHEQYF.